This is a list of T cell receptor beta chains from one sample in a study of OX40 agonist ivuxolimab in advanced cancers. Only in-frame clones appear in the TCRdb table, and some are missing; sequencing was by immunoSEQ multiplex PCR. The repertoire includes 40,000 to 65,000 clones, 70% to 90% of them detected once, and approximately 1.5% sits in the top ten. The source material was CD4+ or CD8+ T cells sorted from blood, sampled in a trial of the OX40 agonist ivuxolimab. These receptors all come from an adult with an advanced solid tumor such as melanoma, head and neck, liver or kidney cancer. The CDR3 runs from the conserved cysteine through the conserved F or W. The order of the fields is clone size, V gene, CDR3 protein. Size is omitted from some rows. Given values are once, few, many or a class for expanded clones.

>.|TRBV5-4
CASSPGGSRGETQYF
>.|TRBV7-6
CASSPLAGSSYNEQFF
>.|TRBV2
CASSRDRLNEKLFF
>.|TRBV12-5
CASGLVLGQGARGTQYF
>.|TRBV19
CASSIDTGEAFF
>once|TRBV2
CASSQDPGNTIYF
>.|TRBV5-1
CASSLRTDSNEQFF
>once|TRBV9
CASSASGQGDGELFF
>.|TRBV19
CASSLNGPASYEQYF
>.|TRBV6-5
CASSESQGNQPQHF
>.|TRBV9
CASSVRGTNTGELFF
>.|TRBV10-3
CAITGQGNTGELFF
>.|TRBV7-9
CASGLAGGLYEQYF
>.|TRBV19
CASSDSARQSNEQYF
>.|TRBV10-3
CAISERDGGYTF
>.|TRBV5-1
CASSLGQGRSYEQYF
>.|TRBV11-2
CASSLAQTGFYEQYF
>.|TRBV9
CASSQGGNTEAFF
>once|TRBV11-1
CASSLGQVSYEQYF
>.|TRBV13
CASSGLVNTEAFF
>.|TRBV6-6
CASSYTGDYEQYF
>.|TRBV10-1
CASSVSTRVETQYF
>.|TRBV6-4
CASSNEQGRSDTQYF
>.|TRBV10-3
CAISRGTGLVGNQPQHF
>.|TRBV11-1
CASSLARAGGQNEQFF
>.|TRBV27
CASSHRDSKDTQYF
>few|TRBV29-1
CSVGGDKGFSYNEQFF
>.|TRBV2
CASSEEFSQPQHF
>.|TRBV6-5
CASAPGLAGYNEQFF
>.|TRBV7-9
CASSDPAVRELFF
>.|TRBV7-3
CASSLEAGGIGYTF
>.|TRBV15
CATSRVAAGPNQPQHF
>.|TRBV6-5
CASSYSLHRWDSSLHF
>.|TRBV5-1
CASRAGERAYEQYF
>.|TRBV5-8
CASSFYDPGYGYTF
>.|TRBV30
CAWSSPRGNQPQHF
>once|TRBV5-1
CASSLRAGSSGANVLTF
>.|TRBV11-2
CASSLRQGEGNEKLFF
>.|TRBV9
CASSEGNLGYNEQFF
>.|TRBV11-1
CASSLAAGNSNEQFF
>.|TRBV5-6
CASSGQSGRTQYF
>.|TRBV5-1
CASSPDPGLAGKGEQFF
>.|TRBV29-1
CSVAMTQGNEQYF
>.|TRBV10-1
CASSESGSYNEQFF
>.|TRBV6-5
CASGYEGPREKLFF
>.|TRBV5-5
CASSPPGLETQYF
>.|TRBV29-1
CSVGQANTGELFF
>.|TRBV9
CASSPRWGQVWAQYF
>.|TRBV5-1
CASSLGAGEGEQYF
>.|TRBV6-6
CASSDSNQPQHF
>.|TRBV28
CASSVTGSTEAFF
>.|TRBV5-1
CASSLDTGGSYGYTF
>.|TRBV13
CASSTDRGRDTQYF
>.|TRBV28
CASMGNTEAFF
>.|TRBV19
CASSTLPSGRAYNEQFF
>.|TRBV6-6
CASSFGGGYEQYF
>.|TRBV11-2
CASSLLGGTSGREGNEQFF
>.|TRBV18
CASSLGGGSYNEQFF